This TCR beta chain was retrieved from a study of blood T cell repertoires in COVID-19. Study summary: Donors in the United States, Italy and Spain gave samples during acute or convalescent COVID-19. PBMCs, B-cell-depleted T cells, or T cells were the source of the cDNA or gDNA that made up the material.

Germline V CDR1 and CDR2: PRHDT, FYEKMQ (reference sequence). V lost 5 bases to trimming and J lost 6 bases; unmatched junction nucleotides: 3. This CDR3 is 12 amino acids long. Original processing methods: Reference gene primer amplification gave nucleated cell count estimates. The repertoire was sequenced with immunoSEQ multiplex PCR; TCRdb's copy has only in-frame clones and lacks some. That table gives V, J and clone size, and the DNA gave D and trimming. The data show over 150,000 clones, about 87% seen once. The genes are TRBV13 and TRBJ1-1; 7 nucleotides match TRBD1. The receptor comes from a woman in her late teens or twenties who had recovered from COVID-19. The sequenced sample was peripheral blood. For the CDR3, the DNA is TGTGCCAGCAGCGCCCAGGGGGCTGAAGCTTTCTTT. It specifies CASSAQGAEAFF.